The entry below gives a single TCR beta chain sequence along with its context. The antigen remains unidentified. In terms of origin and age, donors were healthy Caucasian individuals from Russia aged about 6 to 90. This sample was taken from a study of blood T cells in healthy people across ages. Study-level points and caveats: Reliance upon unsorted PBMCs precluded definitive naive versus antigen-experienced comparison. Higher diversity and more naive CD4+ cells were features of long-lived donors, compared to aged donors.

Using a J-beta primer mix together with a sample-barcoded 5' primer, a second PCR was run for roughly 7 to 11 cycles. Per sample, CDR3-containing paired-end reads numbered at least 2.5 million. From the 5' RACE reads, TCRdb called clonotypes with MiXCR, one entry per CDR3 protein. The sample consists of approximately 2,000,000 distinct CDR3 sequences, approximately 40% of them appearing once. CDR1 and CDR2 from the germline V gene are SNHLY and FYNNEI. The CDR3 runs 14 residues. V lost 6 bases, J lost 6 bases, and 17 bases lay in between. The chain links TRBV2 to TRBJ2-5; D is perhaps TRBD2 (6 bases). Sequenced material: blood. The receptor comes from a human donor in good health. The CDR3 is CASRERVGLKTQYF. CDR3 DNA sequence: TGTGCCAGCAGAGAGAGAGTGGGACTTAAGACCCAGTACTTC. Filled out from reference TRBV2 and TRBJ2-5, the complete variable domain reads EPEVTQTPSHQVTQMGQEVILRCVPISNHLYFYWYRQILGQKVEFLVSFYNNEISEKSEIFDDQFSVERPDGSNFTLKIRSTKLEDSAMYFCASRERVGLKTQYFGPGTRLLVL.